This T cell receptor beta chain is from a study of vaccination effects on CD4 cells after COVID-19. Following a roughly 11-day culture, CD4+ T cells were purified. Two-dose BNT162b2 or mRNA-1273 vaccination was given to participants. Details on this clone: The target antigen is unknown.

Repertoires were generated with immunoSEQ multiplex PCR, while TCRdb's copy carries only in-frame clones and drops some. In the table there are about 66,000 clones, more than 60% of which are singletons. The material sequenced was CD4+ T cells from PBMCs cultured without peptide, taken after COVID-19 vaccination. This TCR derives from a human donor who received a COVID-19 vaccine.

The CDR3 coding sequence is TGTGCCAGCAGCAACCGACTAGCGGGGGGGCCTGAGCAGTTCTTC. As protein: CASSNRLAGGPEQFF. The V and J genes are TRBV7-2 and TRBJ2-1; 14 nucleotides align to TRBD2. There are 15 residues in the CDR3. CDR1 and CDR2 (germline): SGHTA, FQGNSA. V shed 5 bases, J shed 9 bases, and the junction held 6 bases outside the gene matches.